This T cell receptor beta chain originates from a study of blood T cells in healthy people across ages. Together with a sample-barcoded 5' primer, a J-beta primer mix was included in a second PCR lasting about 7 to 11 cycles. Every single cDNA molecule received a tag from a template-switch adaptor with 12 random nucleotides. CDR3-containing paired-end reads numbering at least 2.5 million came from each sample. TCRdb used MiXCR to reprocess the 5' RACE reads, holding one entry per CDR3 protein. The repertoire includes approximately 1,700,000 distinct CDR3 sequences, roughly two fifths of them detected once, and roughly 23% sits in the top ten. This clonotype was picked up a small number of times. Its antigen is not known. The CDR3 is made up of 16 amino acids. With each sample, at least 5 micrograms of total RNA were extracted. Study-level results: Expanded clonotype changes were possibly confounded by unknown donor CMV status.

The receptor comes from a human donor in good health. What was sequenced was blood. The rearrangement links TRBV21-1 to TRBJ2-7; the D call TRBD1 from the table was never checked on the DNA. TRBV21-1 is a known pseudogene. The CDR3 is CASSPHGTETPYEQYF. Here the CDR3 DNA reads TGTGCCAGCAGCCCCCACGGGACGGAGACCCCTTACGAGCAGTACTTC.